Below are 15 T cell receptor beta chains sequenced from a single sample in a study of T cell responses to AZD1222 COVID-19 vaccine. Measured with immunoSEQ multiplex PCR; TCRdb has only the in-frame clones, and not every one. The repertoire holds some 81,000 clones, with about 86% as singletons. The sequences come from peripheral blood, collected 28 days after the second AZD1222 dose. Receptors originate from an adult who received the AZD1222 COVID-19 vaccine.

The rearrangement links TRBV27 to TRBJ1-2; 7 positions match TRBD1. The CDR3 sequence is 14 residues long. V was pared by 4 bases and J by 8 bases, with 10 bases of the junction left unmatched. CDR1 is MNHEY, CDR2 SMNVEV, per germline (reference sequence). CDR3 loop: CASSSRDSPRGYTF. The CDR3 nucleotides read TGTGCCAGCAGTTCCCGGGACAGCCCTCGGGGCTACACCTTC.

The sample holds a few counts of this clone. V gene TRBV27 combines with J gene TRBJ1-2, with D perhaps TRBD1 (6 bases). Trimming cost V 5 bases and J 2 bases, with 15 bases left between them. The CDR3 spans 15 residues. The germline gives CDR1 MNHEY, CDR2 SMNVEV (reference sequence). This CDR3 reads CASSPVEGGNYGYTF. CDR3 coding DNA: TGTGCCAGCAGTCCCGTTGAGGGGGGGAACTATGGCTACACCTTC.

This clone has only a few counts. CDR3 coding DNA: TGTGCCAGCAGCCCCCAGACAGGGTCAGGGTATGGCTACACCTTC. Protein: CASSPQTGSGYGYTF. The chain links TRBV28 to TRBJ1-2; 7 bases match TRBD1. V lost 6 bases and J lost 5; bases outside the gene matches: 12. The CDR3 consists of 15 residues. Germline V gives CDR1 MDHEN, CDR2 SYDVKM.

This chain connects TRBV6-5 to TRBJ2-5, with D perhaps matching TRBD1 or TRBD2 (5 bases each). Germline loops: CDR1 MNHEY, CDR2 SVGAGI. The CDR3 sequence is 13 residues long. Trimming stripped 5 bases from V and 5 bases from J, with 12 bases between. The CDR3 region has the DNA TGTGCCAGCAGTCGGGACCGGAAGGAGACCCAGTACTTC. This sequence encodes CASSRDRKETQYF.

This clone was picked up one time. The genes are TRBV3-1 (or the pseudogene TRBV3-2) and TRBJ1-6; no firm D call. The V gene's germline CDR1 is LGHDT and CDR2 YNNKEL (reference sequence). V was trimmed by 2 bases and J by 5 bases, leaving 13 bases between them. This CDR3 has 16 amino acids. CDR3 in amino acids: CASSQRSSGHNSPLHF. CDR3 DNA: TGTGCCAGCAGCCAAAGGTCCTCCGGTCATAATTCACCCCTCCACTTT.

The rearrangement joins TRBV7-9 to TRBJ2-1, with D hard to call. Trimming removed 1 base at V and 2 bases at J, with 3 bases between. Germline V gives CDR1 SEHNR, CDR2 FQNEAQ (reference sequence). CDR3 length: 13 residues. In DNA, the CDR3 is TGTGCCAGCAGCTTAGAACCCTACAATGAGCAGTTCTTC. Translated, it gives CASSLEPYNEQFF.

V gene TRBV27 combines with J gene TRBJ1-1; tentatively, D is TRBD1 (6 bases). CDR1 is MNHEY and CDR2 is SMNVEV in the germline V gene (reference sequence). Trimming took off 2 bases at V and 0 bases at J, with 25 bases between the two ends. The CDR3 length is 20 residues. The CDR3 region is CASSLGQSRGLRYMNTEAFF. CDR3 sequence (DNA): TGTGCCAGCAGTTTAGGTCAAAGCAGGGGCCTACGATACATGAACACTGAAGCTTTCTTT.

This chain joins TRBV28 and TRBJ1-5; D remains ambiguous. CDR3 length: 14 amino acids. Germline V lookup: CDR1 MDHEN, CDR2 SYDVKM. The V and J ends lost 2 bases and 3 bases respectively, with 8 bases between them. The CDR3 reads CASSLEQTNQPQHF. The CDR3 DNA follows: TGTGCCAGCAGTTTAGAACAGACCAATCAGCCCCAGCATTTT.

The gene calls are TRBV6-5 and TRBJ1-1; D is ambiguous. The CDR3 is made up of 14 amino acids. CDR1 and CDR2 (germline): MNHEY, SVGAGI. Trimming took off 0 bases at V and 6 bases at J, with 11 bases between the two ends. CDR3 region: CASSYSSLQPEAFF. The DNA for the CDR3 is TGTGCCAGCAGTTACTCGAGCCTGCAGCCTGAAGCTTTCTTT.

CDR3 in DNA: TGTGCCTGGAGTGTGACTCGGGGGCCCCAGCATTTT. It codes for CAWSVTRGPQHF. The chain combines TRBV30 with TRBJ1-5; no definite D call. Per the germline V gene, CDR1 is GTSNPN and CDR2 is SVGIG (reference sequence). V lost 0 bases, J lost 9 bases, and 9 bases lay in between. This CDR3 has 12 residues.

This chain joins TRBV5-1 and TRBJ1-4, with 7 positions matching TRBD1. CDR1 is SGHRS, CDR2 YFSETQ, per germline. The CDR3 loop spans 13 amino acids. J lost 8 bases, V lost 5 bases, and 6 bases had no gene match. The CDR3 loop reads CASRRGLEEKLFF. CDR3 nucleotide sequence: TGCGCCAGCAGAAGGGGGCTGGAAGAAAAACTGTTTTTT.

The rearrangement links TRBV7-2 to TRBJ2-5; a possible D gene is TRBD2 (5 bases). The CDR3 extends over 13 amino acids. The V end lost 6 bases, the J end lost 5 bases, and 13 bases lay between the germline ends. CDR1 and CDR2 from the germline V gene are SGHTA and FQGNSA. The CDR3 here is CASSRGSSETQYF. The CDR3 DNA follows: TGTGCCAGCAGTCGGGGTAGCTCGGAGACCCAGTACTTC.

In the case of this clone: Other nucleotide sequences from this sample produce the same CDR3. V and J are TRBV18 and TRBJ1-2, with D tentatively TRBD1 (5 bases). This CDR3 has 14 amino acids. Trimming pared 0 bases from V and 0 bases from J, leaving 5 bases between. Per germline, CDR1 KGHSH and CDR2 LQKENI. DNA of the CDR3: TGTGCCAGCTCACCACCGACAGCTAACTATGGCTACACCTTC. It specifies CASSPPTANYGYTF.

This clone has more than one count but fewer than ten. The chain employs TRBV28 and TRBJ1-5, with D unclear. V was trimmed by 5 bases and J by 4 bases, leaving 15 bases between them. The CDR3 totals 15 residues. Germline CDR1 and CDR2: MDHEN and SYDVKM. The DNA for the CDR3 is TGTGCCAGCAGTCCCCGCCGGACTGCGAATCAGCCCCAGCATTTT. This sequence encodes CASSPRRTANQPQHF. Full variable domain (rest looked up from reference TRBV28 and TRBJ1-5): DVKVTQSSRYLVKRTGEKVFLECVQDMDHENMFWYRQDPGLGLRLIYFSYDVKMKEKGDIPEGYSVSREKKERFSLILESASTNQTSMYLCASSPRRTANQPQHFGDGTRLSIL.

This CDR3 is CASSLWGTGGRWAEAFF. CDR3 bases: TGCGCCAGCAGCTTGTGGGGAACAGGGGGCAGGTGGGCTGAAGCTTTCTTT. J is TRBJ1-1 and V is TRBV5-1; TRBD1 agrees at 9 bases. The CDR3 spans 17 residues. V was clipped by 1 base and J by 6 bases; unmatched bases: 13. In germline, CDR1 is SGHRS, CDR2 YFSETQ. Full variable domain (missing parts from reference TRBV5-1 and TRBJ1-1): KAGVTQTPRYLIKTRGQQVTLSCSPISGHRSVSWYQQTPGQGLQFLFEYFSETQRNKGNFPGRFSGRQFSNSRSEMNVSTLELGDSALYLCASSLWGTGGRWAEAFFGQGTRLTVV.